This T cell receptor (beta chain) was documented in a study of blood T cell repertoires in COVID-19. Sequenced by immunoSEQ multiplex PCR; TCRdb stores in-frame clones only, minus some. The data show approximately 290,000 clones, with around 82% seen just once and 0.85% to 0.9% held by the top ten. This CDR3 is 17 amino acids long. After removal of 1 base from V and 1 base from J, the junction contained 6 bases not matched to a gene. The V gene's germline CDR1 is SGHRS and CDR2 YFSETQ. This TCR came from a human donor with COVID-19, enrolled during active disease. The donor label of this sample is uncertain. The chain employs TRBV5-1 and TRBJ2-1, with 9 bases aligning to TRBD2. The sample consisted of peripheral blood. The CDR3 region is CASSLIASGTSYNEQFF. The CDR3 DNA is TGCGCCAGCAGCTTGATCGCTAGCGGGACTTCCTACAATGAGCAGTTCTTC.